The clone carrying this T cell receptor (beta chain) was recorded a few times. The antigen is not known. Four subsets defined by CD45RA and CD27 were sorted after CD3, CD4, CD8 and live/dead staining. An equimolar mix of two oligonucleotides served as the beta constant-region primer for TRBC1 and TRBC2. TCRdb re-called the UMI-ligation and nested PCR reads with MiXCR, one entry per CDR3 protein. The sample shows 130,000 to 150,000 distinct CDR3 sequences, 17% of them seen only once. This sample was taken from a study of naive and memory T cell subsets. Study observations and caveats: The power law exponent of TCR abundance differed between naive and memory cells. Over 85% of naive TCR sequences appeared only once, unlike memory subsets.

The CDR3 has 13 amino acids. Germline V gives CDR1 SGHNT, CDR2 YYREEE (reference sequence). With 4 bases removed from V and 4 bases from J, the gap between germline ends came to 10 bases. Material: naive CD4+ T cells from blood. This TCR came from a human donor in good health. The chain links TRBV5-4 to TRBJ2-3; D not certain. The CDR3, as DNA: TGTGCCAGCAGCCTAGGACCGCCAGATACGCAGTATTTT. This encodes CASSLGPPDTQYF.